One sample yielded the 24 T cell receptor beta chains listed below, sequenced in a study of radiotherapy plus CTLA-4 blockade in lung cancer. TCRdb's table, derived via immunoSEQ multiplex PCR, lists solely in-frame clones and lacks some. Of over 100,000 clones listed, around 90% are singletons. This specimen was peripheral blood, taken from a patient treated with radiotherapy plus ipilimumab. The receptor set was obtained from a human donor with non-small cell lung cancer that progressed on radiotherapy plus ipilimumab.

The rearrangement joins TRBV19 to TRBJ1-2; D possibly corresponds to TRBD1 (5 bases). The CDR3 runs 13 residues. CDR1 and CDR2 (germline): LNHDA, SQIVND (reference sequence). Trimming shortened V by 3 bases and J by 6 bases, and 11 bases separated the two germline ends. CDR3 loop: CASSIWSGDGYTF. The CDR3, as DNA: TGTGCCAGTAGTATTTGGTCGGGGGATGGCTACACCTTC.

The chain has TRBV5-4 and TRBJ1-3, with a possible D match to TRBD1 (5 bases). The V end lost 5 bases, the J end lost 2 bases, and 17 bases lay between the germline ends. The CDR3 contains 16 residues. The V gene's germline CDR1 is SGHNT and CDR2 YYREEE (reference sequence). Here the CDR3 DNA reads TGTGCCAGCAGGCCGGACGGAATGGGACCTGGAAACACCATATATTTT. Translating gives CASRPDGMGPGNTIYF.

The rearrangement joins TRBV25-1 to TRBJ2-7; TRBD1 agrees at 7 bases. This CDR3 contains 13 residues. Germline CDR1 reads MGHDK; CDR2 reads SYGVNS. J was trimmed by 5 bases and V by 4 bases; bases with no gene match: 5. CDR3 amino acids: CASSGTGVDEQYF. The CDR3 DNA sequence: TGTGCCAGCAGTGGTACAGGGGTGGACGAGCAGTACTTC.

The chain combines TRBV12-5 with TRBJ2-5; possibly TRBD2 for D (7 bases). Germline V gene data show CDR1 as LGHNT and CDR2 as FRNRAP. The CDR3 runs 14 residues. V shed 6 bases and J shed 1 base, with 12 bases lying between them. The CDR3 DNA is TGTGCTAGTGGAGGGGGGGTTTTCCAAGAGACCCAGTACTTC. It specifies CASGGGVFQETQYF.

This clone was seen only a few times. J is TRBJ1-5 and V is TRBV18; weak D call: TRBD1 (6 bases). The germline gives CDR1 KGHSH, CDR2 LQKENI. With 5 bases removed from V and 7 bases from J, the gap between germline ends came to 15 bases. CDR3 length equals 14 residues. The CDR3 DNA follows: TGTGCCAGCTCAGCCACAGGGAGCGAGCAGCCCCAGCATTTT. Its protein is CASSATGSEQPQHF.

The chain couples TRBV6-6 to TRBJ2-1; 7 bases line up with TRBD2. Germline assignment: CDR1 MNHNY and CDR2 SVGAGI (reference sequence). This CDR3 is built from 14 residues. The V segment lost 8 bases and the J segment 9 bases; nucleotides outside the gene matches: 13. The CDR3: CASGLGGRTSEQFF. The CDR3 DNA follows: TGTGCCAGCGGCTTGGGAGGGAGGACAAGTGAGCAGTTCTTC.

This chain uses TRBV4-2 with TRBJ2-5; TRBD2 is a possible D gene (6 bases). Per the germline V gene, CDR1 is LGHNA and CDR2 is YNFKEQ. V dropped 0 bases and J dropped 4 bases, with 15 bases sitting between them. The CDR3 is 16 residues long. This CDR3 reads CASSQDLREIAETQYF. Here the CDR3 DNA reads TGTGCCAGCAGCCAAGATCTACGGGAGATAGCAGAGACCCAGTACTTC.

This clone appeared once. The V gene is TRBV7-8, the J gene TRBJ2-2; D uncertain. Germline CDR1 reads SGHVS; CDR2 reads FQNEAQ. The CDR3 consists of 13 residues. V lost 3 bases and J 4 bases, leaving 6 bases between the germline ends. CDR3 in DNA: TGTGCCAGCAGCTTCTCCCCCACCGGGGAGCTGTTTTTT. Amino acids: CASSFSPTGELFF.

The rearrangement joins TRBV2 to TRBJ1-1, with a tentative D call TRBD1 (6 bases). Germline V lookup: CDR1 SNHLY, CDR2 FYNNEI. This CDR3 comprises 15 residues. The germline V and J ends were trimmed by 0 bases and 2 bases, with 10 bases remaining between them. Here the CDR3 DNA reads TGTGCCAGCAGTGAAGCCAGGGGCTTAAACACTGAAGCTTTCTTT. Its translation: CASSEARGLNTEAFF. Filled out from reference TRBV2 and TRBJ1-1, the complete variable domain reads EPEVTQTPSHQVTQMGQEVILRCVPISNHLYFYWYRQILGQKVEFLVSFYNNEISEKSEIFDDQFSVERPDGSNFTLKIRSTKLEDSAMYFCASSEARGLNTEAFFGQGTRLTVV.

V is TRBV18 and J is TRBJ1-2, with D perhaps TRBD1 (6 bases). The length of the CDR3 is 13 residues. CDR1 is KGHSH, CDR2 LQKENI, per germline. V was cut by 4 bases and J by 2 bases, with 8 bases left in between. The DNA for the CDR3 is TGTGCCAGCTCACAGGGACACAACTATGGCTACACCTTC. Translated, it gives CASSQGHNYGYTF. Full variable domain (outside the CDR3, taken from reference TRBV18 and TRBJ1-2): NAGVMQNPRHLVRRRGQEARLRCSPMKGHSHVYWYRQLPEEGLKFMVYLQKENIIDESGMPKERFSAEFPKEGPSILRIQQVVRGDSAAYFCASSQGHNYGYTFGSGTRLTVV.

The rearrangement uses TRBV30 and TRBJ2-5; 7 bases are a match to TRBD1. Trimming at V came to 0 bases and at J to 3 bases, leaving 4 bases not matched to a gene. The CDR3 has 14 amino acids. CDR1 is GTSNPN and CDR2 is SVGIG in the germline V gene (reference sequence). This chain's CDR3 is CAWSVQGTEETQYF. CDR3 nucleotide sequence: TGTGCCTGGAGTGTACAGGGGACAGAAGAGACCCAGTACTTC.

The genes are TRBV19 and TRBJ2-4, with D perhaps TRBD2 (5 bases). Trimming removed 3 bases at V and 6 bases at J, with 12 bases between. This CDR3 comprises 14 residues. Germline V gene data show CDR1 as LNHDA and CDR2 as SQIVND (reference sequence). CDR3 nucleotides: TGTGCCAGTAGTATTCAACTAGACGGAAACATTCAGTACTTC. Translating it yields CASSIQLDGNIQYF. Filled out from reference TRBV19 and TRBJ2-4, the complete variable domain reads DGGITQSPKYLFRKEGQNVTLSCEQNLNHDAMYWYRQDPGQGLRLIYYSQIVNDFQKGDIAEGYSVSREKKESFPLTVTSAQKNPTAFYLCASSIQLDGNIQYFGAGTRLSVL.

The chain has TRBV7-2 and TRBJ1-2; 10 bases line up with TRBD1. V was pared by 5 bases and J by 5 bases, with 5 bases of the junction left unmatched. CDR1 is SGHTA and CDR2 is FQGNSA in the germline V gene. The CDR3 is made up of 14 amino acids. CDR3 DNA sequence: TGTGCCAGCAGCACCGGGACAGGGGAGTATGGCTACACCTTC. It encodes CASSTGTGEYGYTF.

The chain combines TRBV18 with TRBJ2-3, with no clear D. V dropped 2 bases and J dropped 0 bases, with 6 bases sitting between them. In germline, CDR1 is KGHSH, CDR2 LQKENI. This CDR3 has 14 amino acids. Here the CDR3 reads CASSPVASTDTQYF. The CDR3 DNA reads TGTGCCAGCTCACCAGTCGCTAGCACAGATACGCAGTATTTT.

V and J are TRBV7-9 and TRBJ2-1, with 7 positions matching TRBD2. Germline loops: CDR1 SEHNR, CDR2 FQNEAQ (reference sequence). J gave up 6 bases and V 4 bases, and 12 bases lay outside the gene matches. CDR3 length: 16 amino acids. The CDR3 here is CASSSLRGGPRNEQFF. The CDR3 DNA follows: TGTGCCAGCAGCTCCCTTAGGGGAGGGCCGCGCAATGAGCAGTTCTTC.

V and J are TRBV5-1 and TRBJ2-6, with D possibly being TRBD1 (6 bases). The germline gives CDR1 SGHRS, CDR2 YFSETQ. The CDR3 is 14 amino acids. Trimming stripped 7 bases from V and 2 bases from J, with 10 bases between. Here the CDR3 DNA reads TGCGCCAGCTTCAAGGGGGCTGGGGCCAACGTCCTGACTTTC. Protein: CASFKGAGANVLTF.

The J gene is TRBJ1-4, the V gene TRBV19, with 7 bases aligning to TRBD1. From germline, CDR1 is LNHDA and CDR2 SQIVND (reference sequence). This CDR3 is built from 15 residues. The ends lost 3 bases at V and 8 bases at J; junction bases unmatched: 9. The CDR3, as DNA: TGTGCCAGTAGTATCGGGACAGCGCCTTCGGAAAAACTGTTTTTT. Amino acids: CASSIGTAPSEKLFF.

The J gene is TRBJ1-4, the V gene TRBV11-2, with D unresolved. Germline V CDR1 and CDR2: SGHAT, FQNNGV. V lost 6 bases and J lost 3, with 8 bases in between. The CDR3 consists of 13 residues. In DNA form, the CDR3 reads TGTGCCAGCAGGGCGGTATCTAATGAAAAACTGTTTTTT. It is translated as CASRAVSNEKLFF. Looking up the rest from reference TRBV11-2 and TRBJ1-4 gives the full variable domain: EAGVAQSPRYKIIEKRQSVAFWCNPISGHATLYWYQQILGQGPKLLIQFQNNGVVDDSQLPKDRFSAERLKGVDSTLKIQPAKLEDSAVYLCASRAVSNEKLFFGSGTQLSVL.

The V call is TRBV11-2, the J call TRBJ1-1; D remains ambiguous. Per the germline V gene, CDR1 is SGHAT and CDR2 is FQNNGV. The CDR3 sequence is 12 residues long. The V gene lost 3 bases and the J gene lost 1 base, with 3 bases spanning the gap. The CDR3, as DNA: TGTGCCAGCAGCTTCGGGAACACTGAAGCTTTCTTT. Translated: CASSFGNTEAFF. The whole variable domain, remainder taken from reference TRBV11-2 and TRBJ1-1, is EAGVAQSPRYKIIEKRQSVAFWCNPISGHATLYWYQQILGQGPKLLIQFQNNGVVDDSQLPKDRFSAERLKGVDSTLKIQPAKLEDSAVYLCASSFGNTEAFFGQGTRLTVV.

There are a few counts of this clone. J is TRBJ2-5 and V is TRBV5-5; D remains ambiguous. The CDR3 has 12 residues. From germline, CDR1 is SGHKS and CDR2 YYEKEE (reference sequence). Trimming took 2 bases from V and 5 from J, leaving 7 bases between them. The CDR3 DNA reads TGTGCCAGCAGCTTACTGCCGGAGACCCAGTACTTC. Translated, it gives CASSLLPETQYF.

V usage is TRBV5-1 and J usage is TRBJ2-7; D possibly uses TRBD1 or TRBD2 (7 bases each). The CDR3 is 15 amino acids. Trimming removed 4 bases at V and 3 bases at J, with 17 bases between. From germline, CDR1 is SGHRS and CDR2 YFSETQ. The CDR3 DNA follows: TGCGCCAGCAGCCTGGGGGGGACAGCGCTCTACGAGCAGTACTTC. It specifies CASSLGGTALYEQYF.

The count of this clone is one. The rearrangement uses TRBV19 and TRBJ2-1, with 15 bases identical to TRBD2. From germline, CDR1 is LNHDA and CDR2 SQIVND (reference sequence). The CDR3 runs 16 residues. V was clipped by 6 bases and J by 4 bases; unmatched bases: 4. The chain's CDR3 is CASSRGLAGGYNEQFF. The CDR3 DNA reads TGTGCCAGTAGCCGCGGACTAGCGGGAGGGTACAATGAGCAGTTCTTC. Using reference TRBV19 and TRBJ2-1 for the parts outside the CDR3, the full variable domain is DGGITQSPKYLFRKEGQNVTLSCEQNLNHDAMYWYRQDPGQGLRLIYYSQIVNDFQKGDIAEGYSVSREKKESFPLTVTSAQKNPTAFYLCASSRGLAGGYNEQFFGPGTRLTVL.

This clone was observed once. The chain employs TRBV6-1 and TRBJ1-2; tentatively, D is TRBD1 (6 bases). The CDR3 spans 13 residues. CDR1 and CDR2 from the germline V gene are MNHNS and SASEGT. V lost 5 bases and J lost 7, with 14 bases in between. CDR3 sequence reads: CASSIQGVRGYTF. In DNA, the CDR3 is TGTGCCAGCAGTATACAGGGTGTTCGTGGCTACACCTTC.

The chain has TRBV10-3 and TRBJ2-7, with 7 bases that match TRBD1. The CDR3 runs to 13 residues. Germline CDR1 is ENHRY and CDR2 is SYGVKD. Trimming cost V 2 bases and J 3 bases; bases outside gene matches: 1. Written as DNA, the CDR3 is TGTGCCATCAGTGAGGGGGACAGCTACGAGCAGTACTTC. Its protein product is CAISEGDSYEQYF.